Below, 21 T cell receptor beta chains from the same sample are listed, as sequenced in a study of blood T cell repertoires in COVID-19. Sequencing was performed with immunoSEQ multiplex PCR; in TCRdb, only in-frame clones are kept and a portion is missing. The sample includes about 68,000 clones, approximately 80% of them seen just once. Input material: peripheral blood. The receptors derive from a woman in her forties or fifties with acute or convalescent COVID-19.

The chain uses TRBV5-5 and TRBJ2-3; 11 bases align to TRBD2. The CDR3 covers 16 residues. Germline lookup yields CDR1 SGHKS and CDR2 YYEKEE (reference sequence). Trimming removed 0 bases from V and 2 bases from J; junction bases left unmatched: 2. The CDR3 protein is CASSLGLAGLTDTQYF. The CDR3 region has the DNA TGTGCCAGCAGCTTGGGACTAGCGGGGCTCACAGATACGCAGTATTTT.

This clone appeared a single time. J is TRBJ2-3 and V is TRBV3-1 (or the pseudogene TRBV3-2), with 10 bases matching TRBD2. The CDR3 length is 15 residues. Germline V lookup: CDR1 LGHDT, CDR2 YNNKEL (reference sequence). Trimming at V came to 3 bases and at J to 5 bases, leaving 5 bases not matched to a gene. CDR3 in DNA: TGTGCCAGCAGCCATGCTAGCGGGAGTGTAGATACGCAGTATTTT. Its translation is CASSHASGSVDTQYF.

This clone occurred a few times. The chain is built from TRBV2 and TRBJ2-5, with 8 bases that match TRBD2. V lost 10 bases, J lost 5 bases, and 12 bases stayed unmatched. The CDR3 runs to 14 residues. Germline CDR1 and CDR2: SNHLY and FYNNEI. The CDR3 protein is CAIARFGGEETQYF. In nucleotides, the CDR3 is TGTGCCATTGCTAGATTCGGGGGGGAGGAGACCCAGTACTTC.

In its sample, this clone was seen once. The V call is TRBV6-2 or TRBV6-3, the J call TRBJ2-2, with 10 bases aligning to TRBD2. Germline CDR1 and CDR2: MNHEY and SVGEGT. The CDR3 length is 15 residues. J gave up 1 base and V 5 bases, and 1 base lay outside the gene matches. The CDR3 region is CASSRLAGNTGELFF. The CDR3 nucleotides are TGTGCCAGCAGTAGACTAGCGGGGAACACCGGGGAGCTGTTTTTT.

The chain couples TRBV30 to TRBJ1-5; the D gene is possibly TRBD1 (6 bases). Germline lookup yields CDR1 GTSNPN and CDR2 SVGIG (reference sequence). Trimming took off 2 bases at V and 5 bases at J, with 19 bases between the two ends. CDR3 length equals 16 residues. CDR3 residues: CAWSRGGPGVDQPQHF. In nucleotides, the CDR3 is TGTGCCTGGAGTCGAGGAGGACCAGGGGTAGATCAGCCCCAGCATTTT.

The chain links TRBV12-1 to TRBJ1-5; the table calls TRBD1, which could not be checked here. TRBV12-1 is designated a pseudogene. This CDR3 is 14 amino acids long. The CDR3 loop reads CASSFVRSNQPQHF. As DNA, the CDR3 is TGTGCCAGCAGCTTTGTCAGGTCCAATCAGCCCCAGCATTTT.

The J gene is TRBJ2-6, the V gene TRBV30; tentatively, D is TRBD2 (6 bases). Trimming pared 5 bases from V and 1 base from J, leaving 12 bases between. Germline CDR1 is GTSNPN and CDR2 is SVGIG (reference sequence). The CDR3 is 15 residues long. CDR3 DNA sequence: TGTGCCTGGGGGTGGAGGGGTTCTGGGGCCAACGTCCTGACTTTC. It encodes CAWGWRGSGANVLTF. The full variable domain, with the rest looked up from reference TRBV30 and TRBJ2-6, is SQTIHQWPATLVQPVGSPLSLECTVEGTSNPNLYWYRQAAGRGLQLLFYSVGIGQISSEVPQNLSASRPQDRQFILSSKKLLLSDSGFYLCAWGWRGSGANVLTFGAGSRLTVL.

The chain joins TRBV25-1 to TRBJ2-7; TRBD2 might be the D (6 bases). This CDR3 contains 16 residues. In germline, CDR1 is MGHDK, CDR2 SYGVNS. Trimming took 1 base from V and 0 from J, leaving 13 bases between them. Here the CDR3 DNA reads TGTGCCAGCAGTGAATTAAGGGAGGAGACCTCCTACGAGCAGTACTTC. Amino acid sequence: CASSELREETSYEQYF.

J is TRBJ2-5 and V is TRBV28; perhaps TRBD2 as D (6 bases). Deletions cut 2 bases from V and 1 base from J, with 14 bases between. The length of the CDR3 is 16 residues. Germline V gives CDR1 MDHEN, CDR2 SYDVKM. The CDR3 DNA reads TGTGCCAGCAGTTTAGGAGGGGTGTCTTTCCAAGAGACCCAGTACTTC. It yields the protein CASSLGGVSFQETQYF.

The V and J genes are TRBV6-5 and TRBJ2-1, with unresolved D. The CDR3 runs to 16 residues. Trimming removed 0 bases at V and 0 bases at J, with 9 bases between. CDR1 MNHEY and CDR2 SVGAGI come from the germline V gene. CDR3 DNA: TGTGCCAGCAGTTACTCGGCAGGCGTCTCCTACAATGAGCAGTTCTTC. Its protein is CASSYSAGVSYNEQFF.

CDR3 sequence reads: CAISESYSNTDTQYF. The DNA of the CDR3 is TGTGCCATCAGTGAGTCCTACTCAAACACAGATACGCAGTATTTT. The genes are TRBV10-3 and TRBJ2-3; D gene ambiguous. The CDR3 covers 15 residues. Germline CDR1 reads ENHRY; CDR2 reads SYGVKD. The V and J ends lost 0 bases and 2 bases respectively, with 9 bases between them.

The chain joins TRBV9 to TRBJ2-2; no reliable D call. Germline V lookup: CDR1 SGDLS, CDR2 YYNGEE. The CDR3 sequence is 15 residues long. The V end was cut by 0 bases, the J end by 3 bases, with 9 bases between. CDR3 nucleotide sequence: TGTGCCAGCAGCGTAGGGCTAGTGGACACCGGGGAGCTGTTTTTT. It yields the protein CASSVGLVDTGELFF.

V and J are TRBV10-3 and TRBJ1-2; D may be TRBD1 (5 bases). The CDR3 runs to 13 residues. V dropped 6 bases and J dropped 7 bases, with 15 bases sitting between them. Germline CDR1 is ENHRY and CDR2 is SYGVKD. In DNA, the CDR3 is TGTGCCATCAGGGTGGGGGGTCCTGGTGGCTACACCTTC. It codes for CAIRVGGPGGYTF.

CDR3 sequence reads: CASSEDRGNYGYTF. The CDR3 DNA follows: TGTGCCAGCAGTGAAGACAGGGGCAACTATGGCTACACCTTC. The chain recombines TRBV2 with TRBJ1-2; 7 bases are shared with TRBD1. V dropped 1 base and J dropped 2; count of bases not matched to a gene: 1. The germline gives CDR1 SNHLY, CDR2 FYNNEI. This CDR3 is built from 14 residues. Variable domain in full (rest from reference TRBV2 and TRBJ1-2): EPEVTQTPSHQVTQMGQEVILRCVPISNHLYFYWYRQILGQKVEFLVSFYNNEISEKSEIFDDQFSVERPDGSNFTLKIRSTKLEDSAMYFCASSEDRGNYGYTFGSGTRLTVV.

The rearrangement joins TRBV6-1 to TRBJ2-7; TRBD1 aligns across 9 bases. The CDR3 covers 15 residues. Trimming at V came to 3 bases and at J to 4 bases, leaving 7 bases not matched to a gene. Germline CDR1 and CDR2: MNHNS and SASEGT. CDR3 loop: CASSDGTGSVYEQYF. The CDR3 DNA reads as TGTGCCAGCAGTGACGGGACAGGGAGTGTATACGAGCAGTACTTC.

The chain has TRBV12-5 and TRBJ1-5, with TRBD1 matching over 9 bases. Germline assignment: CDR1 LGHNT and CDR2 FRNRAP. This CDR3 region has 17 residues. Trimming took 5 bases from V and 0 from J; bases not matched to a gene: 8. The CDR3 DNA reads as TGTGCTAGTGGTACGTCCCGGGACAGGGATAGCAATCAGCCCCAGCATTTT. Amino acids: CASGTSRDRDSNQPQHF.

This clone was detected only once. The chain recombines TRBV11-2 with TRBJ1-2; D is ambiguous. Trimming cost V 1 base and J 0 bases, with 12 bases left between them. Germline V gene sequence: CDR1 SGHAT, CDR2 FQNNGV. This CDR3 contains 16 residues. The CDR3 coding sequence is TGTGCCAGCAGCTTAGCTTTCGGGATTACTAACTATGGCTACACCTTC. It translates to CASSLAFGITNYGYTF. Combining the CDR3 with reference TRBV11-2 and TRBJ1-2 gives the whole variable domain EAGVAQSPRYKIIEKRQSVAFWCNPISGHATLYWYQQILGQGPKLLIQFQNNGVVDDSQLPKDRFSAERLKGVDSTLKIQPAKLEDSAVYLCASSLAFGITNYGYTFGSGTRLTVV.

V and J are TRBV5-5 and TRBJ2-5; the D gene is possibly TRBD1 (5 bases). Germline V gene sequence: CDR1 SGHKS, CDR2 YYEKEE (reference sequence). Trimming took off 3 bases at V and 2 bases at J, with 11 bases between the two ends. The CDR3 covers 14 residues. Here the CDR3 DNA reads TGTGCCAGCAGCTATCGACAGACGCAAGAGACCCAGTACTTC. Translation gives CASSYRQTQETQYF. The full variable domain, its missing parts supplied by reference TRBV5-5 and TRBJ2-5, is DAGVTQSPTHLIKTRGQQVTLRCSPISGHKSVSWYQQVLGQGPQFIFQYYEKEERGRGNFPDRFSARQFPNYSSELNVNALLLGDSALYLCASSYRQTQETQYFGPGTRLLVL.

The chain carries TRBV10-2 and TRBJ2-1, with D tentatively TRBD1 (6 bases). Germline lookup yields CDR1 WSHSY and CDR2 SAAADI. The germline V and J ends were trimmed by 3 bases and 0 bases, with 18 bases remaining between them. The CDR3 runs to 18 residues. CDR3 nucleotides: TGCGCCAGCAGTGATCCCCGAGGGCCGGACAGCTCCTACAATGAGCAGTTCTTC. Translated, it gives CASSDPRGPDSSYNEQFF.

J is TRBJ2-3 and V is TRBV29-1; no reliable D call. The germline CDR1 and CDR2 sequences are SQVTM and ANQGSEA. The V and J ends lost 3 bases and 2 bases respectively, with 15 bases between them. The CDR3 has 15 residues. As DNA, the CDR3 is TGCAGCGTTGATTCCGTCTCCTCCCCCACAGATACGCAGTATTTT. Translated, it gives CSVDSVSSPTDTQYF.

This rearrangement joins TRBV24-1 to TRBJ1-5; 9 bases match TRBD1. The CDR3 extends over 15 amino acids. Germline V CDR1 and CDR2: KGHDR, SFDVKD. V was clipped by 5 bases and J by 4 bases; unmatched bases: 5. The CDR3: CATSVGTGRNQPQHF. In DNA form, the CDR3 reads TGTGCCACCAGTGTCGGGACAGGGAGGAATCAGCCCCAGCATTTT.